A single sample gave rise to the 14 T cell receptor beta chains below, sequenced in a study of blood T cell repertoires in COVID-19. The table came from immunoSEQ multiplex PCR; TCRdb's copy has only in-frame clones and leaves some out. The table includes approximately 290,000 clones, roughly 90% detected once. Material for sequencing was PBMCs or T cells enriched from blood (not recorded which). The receptor set was obtained from a woman aged 30 to 39 who had recovered from COVID-19.

J is TRBJ2-1 and V is TRBV3-1 (or the pseudogene TRBV3-2), with 7 bases identical to TRBD2. Germline CDR1 and CDR2: LGHDT and YNNKEL (reference sequence). This CDR3 is built from 16 residues. Germline trimming cut 3 bases from V and 0 bases from J; bases unmatched to any gene: 5. The CDR3 sequence: CASSHETSSSYNEQFF. For the CDR3, the DNA is TGTGCCAGCAGCCACGAGACTAGCAGCTCCTACAATGAGCAGTTCTTC.

V usage is TRBV5-1 and J usage is TRBJ2-1; 11 bases map to TRBD2. The CDR3 covers 18 residues. Per the germline V gene, CDR1 is SGHRS and CDR2 is YFSETQ. Trimming removed 0 bases from V and 9 bases from J; junction bases left unmatched: 14. CDR3 residues: CASSLESGTSGYSGEQFF. CDR3 coding DNA: TGCGCCAGCAGCTTGGAATCCGGGACTAGCGGATATTCGGGTGAGCAGTTCTTC.

J is TRBJ2-1 and V is TRBV27; D is possibly TRBD2 (5 bases). CDR3 size: 11 residues. Deletions cut 4 bases from V and 12 bases from J, with 10 bases between. Germline V gives CDR1 MNHEY, CDR2 SMNVEV (reference sequence). The CDR3 loop reads CASSSDLAQFF. CDR3 DNA: TGTGCCAGCAGTTCGGACCTAGCGCAGTTCTTC.

The genes are TRBV7-3 and TRBJ2-2; TRBD1 aligns across 8 bases. Germline V CDR1 and CDR2: SGHTA, FQGTGA. This CDR3 spans 16 amino acids. V lost 6 bases and J lost 6; bases outside the gene matches: 12. Here the CDR3 DNA reads TGTGCCAGCAGTTCCAGACAGGGGTTTTCTTCCGGGGAGCTGTTTTTT. This translates into CASSSRQGFSSGELFF.

V and J are TRBV30 and TRBJ1-5; TRBD1 is a possible D gene (5 bases). Germline V gene data show CDR1 as GTSNPN and CDR2 as SVGIG (reference sequence). The CDR3 is made up of 13 amino acids. V lost 2 bases to trimming and J lost 5 bases, with 10 bases between them. The CDR3 DNA sequence: TGTGCCTGGAGTCAGGGAAGCGATCAGCCCCAGCATTTT. This gives the protein CAWSQGSDQPQHF.

The rearrangement uses TRBV9 and TRBJ2-7; possible D gene TRBD2, 5 bases. V dropped 1 base and J dropped 5 bases, with 10 bases sitting between them. This CDR3 region has 13 residues. In germline, CDR1 is SGDLS, CDR2 YYNGEE. The CDR3 DNA reads as TGTGCCAGCAGCGTACCCGAGCGGAACGAGCAGTACTTC. Its protein is CASSVPERNEQYF.

The chain has TRBV27 and TRBJ1-2; TRBD1 is a possible D gene (6 bases). Trimming took 4 bases from V and 6 from J, leaving 15 bases between them. Germline loops: CDR1 MNHEY, CDR2 SMNVEV (reference sequence). The CDR3 totals 14 residues. CDR3 sequence: CASSSYRDQNGYTF. DNA of the CDR3: TGTGCCAGCAGTTCCTACAGGGATCAGAATGGCTACACCTTC.

A single count supports this clone. The chain combines TRBV7-2 with TRBJ1-6; maybe TRBD1 (6 bases). The CDR3 is made up of 16 amino acids. Per the germline V gene, CDR1 is SGHTA and CDR2 is FQGNSA. V shed 5 bases and J shed 7 bases, with 18 bases lying between them. Here the CDR3 DNA reads TGTGCCAGCAGCCTGGACAGTCGGGCGTTAAATTCACCCCTCCACTTT. Translated, it gives CASSLDSRALNSPLHF.

The chain uses TRBV7-8 and TRBJ2-1, with D tentatively TRBD2 (6 bases). Between the trimmed V and J ends, which lost 4 bases and 0 bases, there was a span of 19 bases. The length of the CDR3 is 18 residues. CDR1 SGHVS and CDR2 FQNEAQ come from the germline V gene. The CDR3 DNA reads TGTGCCAGCAGCTCGGTAAATCCCGGGGACTCCTCCTACAATGAGCAGTTCTTC. Translation: CASSSVNPGDSSYNEQFF.

The rearrangement joins TRBV4-3 to TRBJ2-7; D unclear. There are 14 residues in the CDR3. Germline V gene sequence: CDR1 LGHNA, CDR2 YSLEER. The germline V and J ends were trimmed by 0 bases and 1 base, with 7 bases remaining between them. CDR3 loop: CASSQDRESYEQYF. CDR3 sequence (DNA): TGCGCCAGCAGCCAAGATAGAGAGTCCTACGAGCAGTACTTC.

The rearrangement uses TRBV4-1 and TRBJ1-4, with TRBD1 as a possible D gene (6 bases). CDR3 length: 16 amino acids. Trimming left V 1 base short and J 7 bases short, with 16 bases between. Germline CDR1 and CDR2: MGHRA and YSYEKL. The CDR3 sequence is CASSQGLGRGSEKLFF. The CDR3 DNA follows: TGCGCCAGCAGCCAAGGGCTTGGCAGGGGTTCTGAAAAACTGTTTTTT.

This clone appeared once. V and J are TRBV7-2 and TRBJ2-3, with TRBD2 identical over 7 bases. The CDR3 spans 16 residues. Germline values: CDR1 SGHTA, CDR2 FQGNSA. V lost 4 bases to trimming and J lost 3 bases; unmatched junction nucleotides: 10. CDR3 residues: CASSYAGGSKTDTQYF. The CDR3 DNA reads TGTGCCAGCAGCTACGCGGGCGGGAGTAAAACAGATACGCAGTATTTT.

In this sample, this clone turned up once. The J gene is TRBJ1-2, the V gene TRBV19; 8 bases agree with TRBD1. Germline trimming cut 6 bases from V and 8 bases from J; bases unmatched to any gene: 14. CDR1 and CDR2 (germline): LNHDA, SQIVND (reference sequence). The CDR3 totals 15 residues. This CDR3 reads CASRKGGDRSRGYTF. The CDR3 DNA reads TGTGCCAGTAGAAAGGGAGGGGACAGGTCGCGCGGCTACACCTTC.

The gene calls are TRBV10-1 and TRBJ2-2; 11 nucleotides agree with TRBD2. V trimming: 6 bases; J trimming: 5 bases; junction bases outside the gene matches: 2. The CDR3 sequence is 14 residues long. Germline V lookup: CDR1 WNHNN, CDR2 SYGVQD (reference sequence). In nucleotides, the CDR3 is TGCGCCAGCAGACTAGCGGGAGAAACCGGGGAGCTGTTTTTT. It encodes CASRLAGETGELFF.